One TCR beta chain is described in this entry. The data were taken from a study of blood T cell repertoires in COVID-19. The wider study: Samples representing acute and convalescent COVID-19 were sourced from the United States, Italy and Spain. PBMCs, B-cell-depleted T cells, or T cells provided the cDNA or gDNA that made up the material.

CDR1 MNHEY and CDR2 SMNVEV come from the germline V gene (reference sequence). Trimming removed 4 bases from V and 7 bases from J, with 13 bases in between. The CDR3 contains 13 residues. The repertoire was sequenced with immunoSEQ multiplex PCR; TCRdb's copy has only in-frame clones and lacks some. The sample contains about 200,000 clones, around 86% of which appear only once. The origin of this receptor is a woman of 80 years or more with COVID-19, enrolled during active disease. This chain links TRBV27 with TRBJ2-5; weak D call: TRBD1 (6 bases). The sequenced sample consisted of peripheral blood. The CDR3 is CASSSGAAGTQYF. The DNA for the CDR3 is TGTGCCAGCAGTTCAGGGGCCGCGGGGACCCAGTACTTC.